A selection of T cell receptor beta chains follows, all from one sample in a study of monozygotic twins with inflammatory bowel disease. TCRdb reanalyzed the 5' RACE reads, giving one entry per CDR3 protein sequence and no DNA. The specimen's table records 330,000 or so distinct CDR3 sequences. What was sequenced was blood. The source of these receptors is a human donor with ulcerative colitis or Crohn's disease, or a healthy co-twin of an affected twin (not recorded which). Both conserved end residues are part of each CDR3. The order of the fields is CDR3 length, V gene, J gene, CDR3 protein.

len: 15; v_gene: TRBV12-3/TRBV12-4; j_gene: TRBJ1-1; CDR3aa: CASSSSGVGNTEAFF
len: 14; v_gene: TRBV10-1; j_gene: TRBJ2-4; CDR3aa: CASSERTERDIQYF
len: 13; v_gene: TRBV28; j_gene: TRBJ2-4; CDR3aa: CASSFLAKNIQYF
len: 17; v_gene: TRBV28; j_gene: TRBJ2-5; CDR3aa: CASSQGQTLDIYETQYF
len: 14; v_gene: TRBV4-3; j_gene: TRBJ2-1; CDR3aa: CASSQDPGGAVKFF
len: 16; v_gene: TRBV28; j_gene: TRBJ2-3; CDR3aa: CASGQGARVSTDTQYF
len: 16; v_gene: TRBV4-3; j_gene: TRBJ1-5; CDR3aa: CASSQEPGQGNQPQHF
len: 13; v_gene: TRBV7-2; j_gene: TRBJ1-5; CDR3aa: CASSLGYRQPQHF
len: 14; v_gene: TRBV12-3/TRBV12-4; j_gene: TRBJ2-7; CDR3aa: CASSGEYRTYEQYF
len: 14; v_gene: TRBV6-6; j_gene: TRBJ1-5; CDR3aa: CASSYRIGDQPQHF
len: 15; v_gene: TRBV19; j_gene: TRBJ2-5; CDR3aa: CASSRERLVEETQYF
len: 13; v_gene: TRBV6-1; j_gene: TRBJ2-3; CDR3aa: CASSELYGNTQYF
len: 15; v_gene: TRBV4-1; j_gene: TRBJ2-3; CDR3aa: CASSQEVRRTDTQYF
len: 16; v_gene: TRBV28; j_gene: TRBJ2-6; CDR3aa: CASSSRTGSGANVLTF
len: 14; v_gene: TRBV19; j_gene: TRBJ2-7; CDR3aa: CASSIRDGFYEQYF
len: 15; v_gene: TRBV12-3/TRBV12-4; j_gene: TRBJ2-2; CDR3aa: CASSTTGFNTGELFF
len: 13; v_gene: TRBV6-5; j_gene: TRBJ2-1; CDR3aa: CASSSSEAGEQFF
len: 18; v_gene: TRBV11-2; j_gene: TRBJ2-6; CDR3aa: CASSPGNSGISGANVLTF
len: 21; v_gene: TRBV21-1; j_gene: TRBJ2-4; CDR3aa: CASSKDRLAGEWQNAKNIQYF
len: 12; v_gene: TRBV15; j_gene: TRBJ2-5; CDR3aa: CATSRGRETQYF
len: 14; v_gene: TRBV18; j_gene: TRBJ2-2; CDR3aa: CASSNTGNTGELFF
len: 15; v_gene: TRBV7-8; j_gene: TRBJ1-4; CDR3aa: CASSLAGQGSEKLFF
len: 12; v_gene: TRBV12-5; j_gene: TRBJ1-1; CDR3aa: CASGLSAGTAFF
len: 13; v_gene: TRBV10-3; j_gene: TRBJ1-5; CDR3aa: CATASSRDQPQHF
len: 16; v_gene: TRBV7-8; j_gene: TRBJ1-2; CDR3aa: CASSLTGQALNYGYTF
len: 14; v_gene: TRBV20-1; j_gene: TRBJ1-6; CDR3aa: CSAGDSSYNSPLHF
len: 14; v_gene: TRBV28; j_gene: TRBJ2-7; CDR3aa: CASEGSGAPYEQYF
len: 18; v_gene: TRBV6-5; j_gene: TRBJ2-6; CDR3aa: CASSYGSGGIGGANVLTF
len: 15; v_gene: TRBV7-7; j_gene: TRBJ2-5; CDR3aa: CASSLSESQRSTQYF
len: 14; v_gene: TRBV2; j_gene: TRBJ2-3; CDR3aa: CASSQDRGADTQYF
len: 14; v_gene: TRBV29-1; j_gene: TRBJ2-1; CDR3aa: CSVDRGAFNYEQFF
len: 14; v_gene: TRBV20-1; j_gene: TRBJ2-1; CDR3aa: CSAGSGGSYNEQFF
len: 16; v_gene: TRBV7-2; j_gene: TRBJ1-2; CDR3aa: CASSLAWGQGAYGYTF
len: 18; v_gene: TRBV21-1; j_gene: TRBJ1-6; CDR3aa: CASSFQGPEEHRNSPLHF
len: 15; v_gene: TRBV24-1; j_gene: TRBJ1-2; CDR3aa: CATSGGDRGLYGYTF
len: 15; v_gene: TRBV7-2; j_gene: TRBJ2-1; CDR3aa: CASSLQGAPYNEQFF
len: 16; v_gene: TRBV18; j_gene: TRBJ2-7; CDR3aa: CASSPTRGSGTYEQYF
len: 15; v_gene: TRBV10-3; j_gene: TRBJ1-2; CDR3aa: CAISERDRANYGYTF
len: 17; v_gene: TRBV12-3/TRBV12-4; j_gene: TRBJ2-2; CDR3aa: CASLLGGAGGNTGELFF
len: 17; v_gene: TRBV5-1; j_gene: TRBJ2-1; CDR3aa: CASSPRASGRNNNEQFF
len: 16; v_gene: TRBV28; j_gene: TRBJ2-2; CDR3aa: CASRPTGGAFAGELFF
len: 14; v_gene: TRBV4-3; j_gene: TRBJ1-1; CDR3aa: CASSHYAGSTEAFF
len: 13; v_gene: TRBV12-3/TRBV12-4; j_gene: TRBJ2-1; CDR3aa: CASAGGTYNEQFF
len: 16; v_gene: TRBV18; j_gene: TRBJ2-1; CDR3aa: CASSPGAGLTYNEQFF
len: 15; v_gene: TRBV11-2; j_gene: TRBJ1-6; CDR3aa: CASSFRGTANSPLHF
len: 18; v_gene: TRBV9; j_gene: TRBJ2-1; CDR3aa: CASSVSGGLAGGPNEQFF
len: 12; v_gene: TRBV29-1; j_gene: TRBJ2-7; CDR3aa: CSVVGNSYEQYF
len: 11; v_gene: TRBV19; j_gene: TRBJ1-2; CDR3aa: CASRQGDGYTF
len: 14; v_gene: TRBV5-1; j_gene: TRBJ2-3; CDR3aa: CASSPDGITDTQYF
len: 15; v_gene: TRBV28; j_gene: TRBJ2-1; CDR3aa: CASSPNRDPSNEQFF
len: 15; v_gene: TRBV7-7; j_gene: TRBJ2-2; CDR3aa: CASSLGQGRNGELFF
len: 16; v_gene: TRBV7-2; j_gene: TRBJ2-1; CDR3aa: CASSLAGSGGSNEQFF
len: 13; v_gene: TRBV7-9; j_gene: TRBJ2-7; CDR3aa: CASSFSGLDEQYF
len: 15; v_gene: TRBV11-2; j_gene: TRBJ2-3; CDR3aa: CASRDNNRDTDTQYF
len: 14; v_gene: TRBV5-1; j_gene: TRBJ2-7; CDR3aa: CASSLEGSTYEQYF
len: 13; v_gene: TRBV4-3; j_gene: TRBJ2-5; CDR3aa: CASSQDGEETQYF
len: 14; v_gene: TRBV7-2; j_gene: TRBJ2-1; CDR3aa: CASSLGAHSNEQFF
len: 15; v_gene: TRBV20-1; j_gene: TRBJ2-1; CDR3aa: CSATSGLAVYNEQFF
len: 14; v_gene: TRBV3-1; j_gene: TRBJ1-6; CDR3aa: CASSQGQTNSPLHF
len: 15; v_gene: TRBV7-6; j_gene: TRBJ2-1; CDR3aa: CASSFLAGGNNEQFF